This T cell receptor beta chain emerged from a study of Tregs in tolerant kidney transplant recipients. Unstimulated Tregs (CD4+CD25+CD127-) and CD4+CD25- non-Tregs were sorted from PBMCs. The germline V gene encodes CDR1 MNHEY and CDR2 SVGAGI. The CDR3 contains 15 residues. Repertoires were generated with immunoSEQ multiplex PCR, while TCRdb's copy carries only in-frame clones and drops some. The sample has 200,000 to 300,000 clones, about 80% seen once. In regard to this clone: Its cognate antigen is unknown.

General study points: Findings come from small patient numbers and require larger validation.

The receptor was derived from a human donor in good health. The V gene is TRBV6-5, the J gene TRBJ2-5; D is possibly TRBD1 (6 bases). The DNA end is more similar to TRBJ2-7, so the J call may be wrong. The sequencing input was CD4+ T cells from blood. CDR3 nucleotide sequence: TGTGCCAGCAGTCCTCGGACAGTGCTAATCGACGAGCAGTACTTC. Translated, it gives CASSPRTVLIDEQYF.